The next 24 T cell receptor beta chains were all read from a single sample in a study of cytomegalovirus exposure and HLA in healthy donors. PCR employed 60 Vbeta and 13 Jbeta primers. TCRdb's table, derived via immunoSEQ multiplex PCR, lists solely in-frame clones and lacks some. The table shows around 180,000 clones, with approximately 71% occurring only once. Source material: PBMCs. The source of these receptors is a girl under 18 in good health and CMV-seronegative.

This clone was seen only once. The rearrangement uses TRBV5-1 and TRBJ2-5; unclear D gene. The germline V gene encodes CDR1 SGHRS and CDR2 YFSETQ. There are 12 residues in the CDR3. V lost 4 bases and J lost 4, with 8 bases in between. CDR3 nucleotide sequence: TGCGCCAGCAGCCACTCCGGAGAGACCCAGTACTTC. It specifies CASSHSGETQYF.

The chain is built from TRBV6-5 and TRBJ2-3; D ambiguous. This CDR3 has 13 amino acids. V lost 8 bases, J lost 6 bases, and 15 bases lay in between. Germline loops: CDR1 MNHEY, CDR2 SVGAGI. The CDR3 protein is CASSEEAYDTQYF. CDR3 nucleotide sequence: TGTGCCAGCTCTGAAGAGGCCTACGATACGCAGTATTTT.

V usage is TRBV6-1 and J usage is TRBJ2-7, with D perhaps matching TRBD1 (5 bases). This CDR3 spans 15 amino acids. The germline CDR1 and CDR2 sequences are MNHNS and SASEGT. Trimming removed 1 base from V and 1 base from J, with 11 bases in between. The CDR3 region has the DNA TGTGCCAGCAGTGAAGGGCAGGGATCATCCTACGAGCAGTACTTC. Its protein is CASSEGQGSSYEQYF.

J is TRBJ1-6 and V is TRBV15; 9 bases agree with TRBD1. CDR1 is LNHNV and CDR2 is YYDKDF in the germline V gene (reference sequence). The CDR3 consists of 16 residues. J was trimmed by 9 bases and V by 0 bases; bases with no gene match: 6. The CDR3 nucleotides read TGTGCCACCAGCAGAGAAGGGACAGGGACAGGTTCACCCCTCCACTTT. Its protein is CATSREGTGTGSPLHF.

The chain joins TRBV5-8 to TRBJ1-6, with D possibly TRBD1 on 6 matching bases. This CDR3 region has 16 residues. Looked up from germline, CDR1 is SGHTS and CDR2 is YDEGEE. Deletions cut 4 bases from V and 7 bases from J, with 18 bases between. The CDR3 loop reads CASSVIGGGPNSPLHF. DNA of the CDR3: TGTGCCAGCAGCGTAATTGGGGGCGGCCCCAATTCACCCCTCCACTTT.

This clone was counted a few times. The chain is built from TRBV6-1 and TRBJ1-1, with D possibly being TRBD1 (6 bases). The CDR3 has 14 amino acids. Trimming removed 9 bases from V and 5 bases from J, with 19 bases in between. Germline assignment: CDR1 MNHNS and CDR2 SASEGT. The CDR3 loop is CASLPGQVGTEAFF. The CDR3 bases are TGTGCCAGTCTTCCGGGACAAGTGGGAACTGAAGCTTTCTTT.

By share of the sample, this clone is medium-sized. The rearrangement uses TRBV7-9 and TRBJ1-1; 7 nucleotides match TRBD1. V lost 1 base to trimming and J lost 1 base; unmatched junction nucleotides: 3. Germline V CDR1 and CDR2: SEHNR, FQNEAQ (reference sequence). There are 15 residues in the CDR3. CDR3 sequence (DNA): TGTGCCAGCAGCTTAGTATCAGGGGGGAACACTGAAGCTTTCTTT. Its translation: CASSLVSGGNTEAFF.

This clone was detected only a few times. In nucleotides, the CDR3 is TGTGCCAGCAGCTTAGCGAGGCTTCTTAACACTGAAGCTTTCTTT. Protein sequence: CASSLARLLNTEAFF. The chain is built from TRBV7-9 and TRBJ1-1, with unresolved D. This CDR3 comprises 15 residues. The ends were cut back, 0 bases at V and 2 bases at J, with 10 bases in the middle. Looked up from germline, CDR1 is SEHNR and CDR2 is FQNEAQ (reference sequence).

CDR3 in DNA: TGTGCCAGCAGTTTACGGGGATTCTATGGCTACACCTTC. It encodes CASSLRGFYGYTF. The chain has TRBV27 and TRBJ1-2, with D unresolved. Germline V gene data show CDR1 as MNHEY and CDR2 as SMNVEV (reference sequence). Trimming left V 2 bases short and J 4 bases short, with 8 bases between. This CDR3 is 13 amino acids long.

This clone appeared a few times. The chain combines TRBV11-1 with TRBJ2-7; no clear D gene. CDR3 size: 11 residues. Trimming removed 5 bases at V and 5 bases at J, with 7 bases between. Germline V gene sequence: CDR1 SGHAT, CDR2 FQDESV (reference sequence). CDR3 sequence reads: CASSPGDEQYF. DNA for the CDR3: TGTGCCAGCAGCCCAGGCGACGAGCAGTACTTC.

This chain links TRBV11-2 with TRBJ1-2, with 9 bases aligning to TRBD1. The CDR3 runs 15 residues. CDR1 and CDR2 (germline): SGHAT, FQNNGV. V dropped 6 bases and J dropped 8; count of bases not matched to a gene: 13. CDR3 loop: CASRNNRDRARGYTF. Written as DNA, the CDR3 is TGTGCCAGCAGAAATAATAGGGACAGGGCAAGGGGCTACACCTTC.

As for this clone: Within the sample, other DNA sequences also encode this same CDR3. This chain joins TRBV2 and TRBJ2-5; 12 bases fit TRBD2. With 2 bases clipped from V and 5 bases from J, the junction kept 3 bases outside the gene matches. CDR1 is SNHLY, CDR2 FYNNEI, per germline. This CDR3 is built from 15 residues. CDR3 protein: CASSERLAGGETQYF. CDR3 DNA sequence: TGTGCCAGCAGTGAACGCCTAGCGGGGGGGGAGACCCAGTACTTC.

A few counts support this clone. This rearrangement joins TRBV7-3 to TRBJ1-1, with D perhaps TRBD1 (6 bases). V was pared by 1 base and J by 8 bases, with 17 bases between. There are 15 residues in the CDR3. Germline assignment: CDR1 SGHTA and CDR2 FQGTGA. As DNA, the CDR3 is TGTGCCAGCAGCTTAAATAGCGGGGGCAGGGTCGAAGCTTTCTTT. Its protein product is CASSLNSGGRVEAFF.

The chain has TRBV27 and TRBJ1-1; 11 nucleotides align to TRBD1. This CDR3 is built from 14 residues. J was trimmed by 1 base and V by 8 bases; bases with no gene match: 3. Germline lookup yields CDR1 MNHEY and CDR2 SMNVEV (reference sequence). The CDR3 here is CASGDRGSNTEAFF. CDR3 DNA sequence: TGTGCCAGCGGGGACAGGGGGTCGAACACTGAAGCTTTCTTT.

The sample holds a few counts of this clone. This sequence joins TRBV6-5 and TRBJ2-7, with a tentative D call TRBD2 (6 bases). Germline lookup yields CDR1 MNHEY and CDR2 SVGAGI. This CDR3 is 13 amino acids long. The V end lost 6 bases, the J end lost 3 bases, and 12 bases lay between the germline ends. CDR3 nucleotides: TGTGCCAGCAGGGCGGGACTGCACTACGAGCAGTACTTC. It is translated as CASRAGLHYEQYF.

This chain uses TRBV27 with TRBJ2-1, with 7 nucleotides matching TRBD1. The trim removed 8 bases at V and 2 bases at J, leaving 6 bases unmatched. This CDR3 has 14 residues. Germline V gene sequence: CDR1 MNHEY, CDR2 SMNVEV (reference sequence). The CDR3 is CASAPTGAYNEQFF. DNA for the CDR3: TGTGCCAGCGCCCCCACAGGGGCCTACAATGAGCAGTTCTTC.

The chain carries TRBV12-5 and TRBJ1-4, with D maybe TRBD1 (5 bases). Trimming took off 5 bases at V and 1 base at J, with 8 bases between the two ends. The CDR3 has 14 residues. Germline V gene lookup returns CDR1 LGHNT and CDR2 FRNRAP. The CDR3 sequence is CASGTGLTNEKLFF. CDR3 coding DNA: TGTGCTAGTGGTACGGGACTAACTAATGAAAAACTGTTTTTT.

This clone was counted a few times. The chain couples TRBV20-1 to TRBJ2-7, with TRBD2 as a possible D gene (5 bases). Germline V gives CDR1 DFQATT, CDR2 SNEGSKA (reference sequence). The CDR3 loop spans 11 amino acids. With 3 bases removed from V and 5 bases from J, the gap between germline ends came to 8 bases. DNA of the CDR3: TGCAGTGCTAGGAGGGCTCACGAGCAGTACTTC. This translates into CSARRAHEQYF.

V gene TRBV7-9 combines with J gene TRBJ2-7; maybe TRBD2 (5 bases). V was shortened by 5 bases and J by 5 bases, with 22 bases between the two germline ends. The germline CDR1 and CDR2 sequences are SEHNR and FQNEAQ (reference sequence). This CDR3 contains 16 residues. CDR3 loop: CASSQLAMSGWDEQYF. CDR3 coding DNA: TGTGCCAGCAGCCAGTTGGCCATGAGCGGTTGGGACGAGCAGTACTTC.

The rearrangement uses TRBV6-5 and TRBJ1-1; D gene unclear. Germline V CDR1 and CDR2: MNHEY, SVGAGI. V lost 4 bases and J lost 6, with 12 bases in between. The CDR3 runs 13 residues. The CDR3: CASSLSGGSEAFF. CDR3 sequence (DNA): TGTGCCAGCAGTTTATCAGGAGGGTCTGAAGCTTTCTTT.

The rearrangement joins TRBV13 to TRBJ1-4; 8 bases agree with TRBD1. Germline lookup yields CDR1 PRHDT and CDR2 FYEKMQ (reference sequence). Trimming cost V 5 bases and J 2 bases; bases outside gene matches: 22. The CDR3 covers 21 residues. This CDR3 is CASSTHPSGTGGVVTNEKLFF. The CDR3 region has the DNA TGTGCCAGCAGCACCCATCCCTCCGGGACAGGAGGAGTTGTGACTAATGAAAAACTGTTTTTT.

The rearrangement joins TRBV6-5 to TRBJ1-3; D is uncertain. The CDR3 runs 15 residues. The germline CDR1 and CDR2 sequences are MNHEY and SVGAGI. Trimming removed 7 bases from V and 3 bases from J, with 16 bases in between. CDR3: CASKWVPGDGNTIYF. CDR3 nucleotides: TGTGCCAGCAAATGGGTTCCCGGAGATGGAAACACCATATATTTT.

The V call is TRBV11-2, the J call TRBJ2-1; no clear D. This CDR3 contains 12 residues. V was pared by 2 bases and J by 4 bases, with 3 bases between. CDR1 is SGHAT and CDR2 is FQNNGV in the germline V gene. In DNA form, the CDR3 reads TGTGCCAGCAGCTTACGGTACAATGAGCAGTTCTTC. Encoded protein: CASSLRYNEQFF.

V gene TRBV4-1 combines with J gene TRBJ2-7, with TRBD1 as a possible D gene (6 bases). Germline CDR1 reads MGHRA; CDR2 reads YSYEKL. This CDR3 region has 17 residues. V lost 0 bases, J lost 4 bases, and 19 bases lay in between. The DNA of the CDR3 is TGCGCCAGCAGCCAAGAACAAATCGGCAGGGGCTTTTACGAGCAGTACTTC. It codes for CASSQEQIGRGFYEQYF.